This entry concerns a single TCR beta chain. Its antigen remains unidentified. Cells sorted by CD45RO/CCR7/CD25/CD127/CD95/CD27 comprised CD4+ naive, central memory, regulatory and stem cell-like memory cells. The CDR3 has 19 residues. Trimming took 2 bases from V and 1 from J; bases not matched to a gene: 8. CDR1 and CDR2 (germline): LGHNA, YSLEER. This entry comes from a study of beta chain features in type 1 diabetes. Every isolated RNA sample was fully reverse transcribed, so sequencing captured expressed TCRB transcripts. TCRdb keeps only in-frame clones here, not all; method: immunoSEQ multiplex PCR. The sample holds approximately 150,000 clones; around 9.3% are singletons and the top ten take under 1.5%. Notes on the study in general: Individuals with type 1 diabetes displayed fewer insertions and more deletions at VDJ junctions.

The sample taken for sequencing was naive CD4+ T cells from blood. The source of this sequence is a young man in good health. The chain is built from TRBV4-3 and TRBJ2-7, with TRBD2 matching 16 bases. This CDR3 is CASSQKGTSGGAGSYEQYF. The CDR3 nucleotides are TGCGCCAGCAGCCAAAAGGGGACTAGCGGGGGGGCTGGGTCCTACGAGCAGTACTTC.